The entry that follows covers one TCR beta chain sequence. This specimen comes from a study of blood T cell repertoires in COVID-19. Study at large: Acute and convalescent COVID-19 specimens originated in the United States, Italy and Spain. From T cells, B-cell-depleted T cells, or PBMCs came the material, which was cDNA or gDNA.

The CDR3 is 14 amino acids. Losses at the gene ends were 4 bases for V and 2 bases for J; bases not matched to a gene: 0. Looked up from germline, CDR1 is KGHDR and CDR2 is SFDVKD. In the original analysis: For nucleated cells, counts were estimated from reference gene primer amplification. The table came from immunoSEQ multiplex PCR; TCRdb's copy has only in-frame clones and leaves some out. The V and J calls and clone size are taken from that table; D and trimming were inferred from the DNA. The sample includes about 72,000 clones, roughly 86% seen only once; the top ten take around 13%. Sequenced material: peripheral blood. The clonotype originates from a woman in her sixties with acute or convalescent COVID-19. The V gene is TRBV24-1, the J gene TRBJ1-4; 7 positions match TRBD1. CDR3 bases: TGTGCCACCAGTGAGACAGGGACTAATGAAAAACTGTTTTTT. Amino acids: CATSETGTNEKLFF.